The sequence of this TCR beta chain was determined in a study of cytomegalovirus exposure and HLA in healthy donors. The PCR employed 60 Vbeta primers together with 13 Jbeta primers. Produced via immunoSEQ multiplex PCR; TCRdb's table is partial and in-frame only. The sample lists 120,000 to 150,000 clones; roughly four fifths were seen once. V lost 5 bases and J lost 4; bases outside the gene matches: 15. This CDR3 is 17 amino acids long. From germline, CDR1 is KGHSH and CDR2 LQKENI. This chain uses TRBV18 with TRBJ2-7; TRBD2 agrees at 9 bases. The source is a woman aged 40-49 years in good health and CMV-seronegative. The material sequenced was PBMCs. The CDR3 loop reads CASSLTIAGELLYEQYF. CDR3 DNA sequence: TGTGCCAGCTCATTAACGATAGCGGGAGAGCTTCTGTACGAGCAGTACTTC.